The clone carrying this TCR beta chain was recorded only once. These data originate in a study of T cell changes during pregnancy in multiple sclerosis. The table came from immunoSEQ multiplex PCR; TCRdb's copy has only in-frame clones and leaves some out. The sample records approximately 99,000 clones, roughly 92% being singletons. CDR3 length equals 14 residues. Per germline, CDR1 SGHTA and CDR2 FQGNSA. V lost 5 bases to trimming and J lost 2 bases, with 13 bases between them. The chain is built from TRBV7-2 and TRBJ2-7; TRBD2 might be the D (6 bases). The sequences come from peripheral blood, collected after pregnancy. The clonotype comes from a female donor with multiple sclerosis, enrolled in a pregnancy study. The CDR3 sequence: CASSPRLGPYEQYF. In DNA, the CDR3 is TGTGCCAGCAGCCCCCGACTAGGACCCTACGAGCAGTACTTC.